This entry lists 18 T cell receptor beta chains sequenced from one sample in a study of CD8+ T cells in alopecia areata. Documented treatment: oral pan-JAK inhibitor, 5-10 mg twice daily. Punch biopsies of lesional scalp, plus peripheral blood, were taken from alopecia areata patients. Sequencing templates came from extracted RNA that was reverse transcribed into cDNA. TCRdb's table, derived via immunoSEQ multiplex PCR, lists solely in-frame clones and lacks some. The sample holds some 7,000 clones, 60% to 65% seen once. The source material was skin, sampled at week 4, from a patient treated with tofacitinib. Receptors were obtained from a human donor with alopecia areata.

The chain combines TRBV27 with TRBJ2-3; D is uncertain. The germline V gene encodes CDR1 MNHEY and CDR2 SMNVEV (reference sequence). Deletions cut 3 bases from V and 5 bases from J, with 18 bases between. This CDR3 is built from 16 residues. CDR3 sequence reads: CASSLRPVFHQDTQYF. DNA for the CDR3: TGTGCCAGCAGTTTGAGGCCGGTCTTTCATCAAGATACGCAGTATTTT.

The rearrangement links TRBV6-5 to TRBJ1-2; D gene ambiguous. Germline values: CDR1 MNHEY, CDR2 SVGAGI. The CDR3 extends over 15 amino acids. V was clipped by 0 bases and J by 0 bases, with 8 bases between them. Here the CDR3 DNA reads TGTGCCAGCAGTTACTCGACGAGTCCTAACTATGGCTACACCTTC. Translated: CASSYSTSPNYGYTF.

The chain combines TRBV30 with TRBJ2-3; D assignment may be TRBD1 or TRBD2 (5 bases each). This CDR3 is 16 amino acids long. V was pared by 0 bases and J by 2 bases, with 15 bases between. The V gene's germline CDR1 is GTSNPN and CDR2 SVGIG (reference sequence). CDR3 sequence: CAWSVGAGMHTDTQYF. The CDR3 DNA is TGTGCCTGGAGTGTAGGGGCCGGGATGCACACAGATACGCAGTATTTT.

The V gene is TRBV4-1, the J gene TRBJ2-3; D remains unclear. The V gene lost 3 bases and the J gene lost 6 bases, with 7 bases spanning the gap. Germline V gene sequence: CDR1 MGHRA, CDR2 YSYEKL. This CDR3 is 12 amino acids long. The CDR3 region has the DNA TGCGCCAGCAGCCAGGACGTGGATACGCAGTATTTT. Its protein is CASSQDVDTQYF.

This clone has just a few counts. This rearrangement joins TRBV13 to TRBJ1-2; D is possibly TRBD1 (5 bases). This CDR3 has 14 residues. Germline CDR1 and CDR2: PRHDT and FYEKMQ (reference sequence). V gave up 0 bases and J gave up 6 bases, with 11 bases separating them. The CDR3 is CASSLGAGLDGYTF. The CDR3 coding sequence is TGTGCCAGCAGCTTAGGAGCAGGGCTTGATGGCTACACCTTC.

This clone is a singleton in its sample. The rearrangement uses TRBV7-9 and TRBJ1-2; TRBD1 matches at 8 bases. CDR3 length: 15 residues. The trim removed 2 bases at V and 6 bases at J, leaving 8 bases unmatched. Germline values: CDR1 SEHNR, CDR2 FQNEAQ (reference sequence). CDR3: CASSLPVGQGHGYTF. The CDR3 region has the DNA TGTGCCAGCAGCTTACCCGTCGGACAGGGCCATGGCTACACCTTC.

This clone was counted a single time. The V gene is TRBV27, the J gene TRBJ2-7; D uncertain. The CDR3 consists of 12 residues. Germline V gene sequence: CDR1 MNHEY, CDR2 SMNVEV (reference sequence). Trimming took 4 bases from V and 5 from J, leaving 9 bases between them. The CDR3 nucleotides read TGTGCCAGCAGTTCCGGCCGCCACGAGCAGTACTTC. Its translation: CASSSGRHEQYF.

The chain uses TRBV5-1 and TRBJ1-1, with no clear D. V dropped 0 bases and J dropped 6 bases, with 9 bases sitting between them. CDR1 SGHRS and CDR2 YFSETQ come from the germline V gene. This CDR3 contains 13 residues. The CDR3 DNA is TGCGCCAGCAGCTTGGAGGCAGGAGCTGAAGCTTTCTTT. This encodes CASSLEAGAEAFF.

CDR3 in DNA: TGTGCCAGCAGCTTAACTCAGGGATCAACTAATGAAAAACTGTTTTTT. It translates to CASSLTQGSTNEKLFF. V usage is TRBV7-6 and J usage is TRBJ1-4; D possibly corresponds to TRBD1 (5 bases). CDR1 is SGHVS, CDR2 FNYEAQ, per germline. With 2 bases removed from V and 0 bases from J, the gap between germline ends came to 10 bases. This CDR3 region has 16 residues.

This clone was detected a few times. This chain links TRBV9 with TRBJ2-1; 12 bases fit TRBD2. The CDR3 is made up of 16 amino acids. From germline, CDR1 is SGDLS and CDR2 YYNGEE. The junction had 8 bases not matched to a gene; V was cut back by 4 bases and J by 6 bases. The CDR3 region is CASSSRTSGVRNEQFF. The CDR3 DNA follows: TGTGCCAGCAGCTCCCGGACTAGCGGGGTCCGCAATGAGCAGTTCTTC.

Here the CDR3 DNA reads TGTGCCAGTACTCTACAGGGCACTGAAGCTTTCTTT. Its translation: CASTLQGTEAFF. This chain uses TRBV28 with TRBJ1-1; D is perhaps TRBD1 (6 bases). The germline V gene has CDR1 MDHEN and CDR2 SYDVKM. This CDR3 has 12 residues. Trimming stripped 9 bases from V and 4 bases from J, with 12 bases between.

V is TRBV4-2 and J is TRBJ2-3; 7 positions match TRBD2. The ends lost 5 bases at V and 2 bases at J; junction bases unmatched: 10. Looked up from germline, CDR1 is LGHNA and CDR2 is YNFKEQ. The CDR3 extends over 16 amino acids. The CDR3 loop reads CASSVTGTTITDTQYF. CDR3 nucleotides: TGTGCCAGCAGCGTAACCGGGACTACCATCACAGATACGCAGTATTTT.

This sequence joins TRBV18 and TRBJ1-6; D possibly corresponds to TRBD1 (5 bases). Germline V gene lookup returns CDR1 KGHSH and CDR2 LQKENI. CDR3 length: 13 residues. Deletions cut 1 base from V and 10 bases from J, with 8 bases between. CDR3 amino acids: CASSPQGNSPLHF. The CDR3 nucleotides read TGTGCCAGCTCACCACAGGGGAACTCACCCCTCCACTTT.

The rearrangement uses TRBV7-2 and TRBJ2-1, with TRBD2 as a possible D gene (7 bases). The germline V gene has CDR1 SGHTA and CDR2 FQGNSA. V lost 3 bases and J 5 bases, leaving 14 bases between the germline ends. The CDR3 is made up of 15 amino acids. CDR3 region: CASSFGGLLDNEQFF. The DNA for the CDR3 is TGTGCCAGCAGCTTCGGGGGGCTGTTGGACAATGAGCAGTTCTTC.

This chain uses TRBV4-2 with TRBJ2-3; 10 bases map to TRBD2. Germline assignment: CDR1 LGHNA and CDR2 YNFKEQ. Germline trimming cut 8 bases from V and 8 bases from J; bases unmatched to any gene: 13. This CDR3 contains 15 residues. The CDR3 DNA is TGTGCCAGCGGGACTCCGGGACTAGCGCCCGGTACGCAGTATTTT. Translated, it gives CASGTPGLAPGTQYF.

This rearrangement joins TRBV13 to TRBJ2-3, with 10 bases fitting TRBD2. The V gene's germline CDR1 is PRHDT and CDR2 FYEKMQ (reference sequence). The V gene end was trimmed by 4 bases and the J gene end by 3 bases; junction bases not matched to a gene: 1. The CDR3 runs 14 residues. The CDR3 nucleotides read TGTGCCAGCAGCTCGGGACTAGCGACAGATACGCAGTATTTT. The encoded protein is CASSSGLATDTQYF.

This CDR3 reads CAWTTGDFSQPQHF. The CDR3 DNA reads as TGTGCCTGGACCACAGGGGATTTTAGTCAGCCCCAGCATTTT. The chain carries TRBV30 and TRBJ1-5; 7 bases line up with TRBD1. J lost 6 bases, V lost 4 bases, and 9 bases had no gene match. CDR3 length equals 14 residues. Germline V gene data show CDR1 as GTSNPN and CDR2 as SVGIG (reference sequence).

This clone has more than one count but fewer than ten. The gene calls are TRBV6-6 and TRBJ2-7; possibly TRBD2 for D (6 bases). The CDR3 is 12 residues long. The germline V gene encodes CDR1 MNHNY and CDR2 SVGAGI (reference sequence). V lost 8 bases to trimming and J lost 4 bases, with 12 bases between them. CDR3 bases: TGTGCCAGCTCGGGGACTGCATACGAGCAGTACTTC. Its translation is CASSGTAYEQYF.